Below are 31 T cell receptor beta chains sequenced from a single sample in a study of early T cells in non-severe SARS-CoV-2 infection. TCRdb redid the calling of the 5' RACE reads with MiXCR, one entry per CDR3 protein. The sample shows tens of thousands of distinct CDR3 sequences, 12% of them seen only once. The source material was whole blood. The receptors were sampled from an adult who was a healthcare worker with PCR-confirmed SARS-CoV-2 infection or an uninfected control (not recorded which).

This clonotype turned up a few times. This rearrangement joins TRBV25-1 to TRBJ1-6; D ambiguous. CDR3 length: 13 residues. Germline CDR1 reads MGHDK; CDR2 reads SYGVNS. With 7 bases removed from V and 9 bases from J, the gap between germline ends came to 13 bases. The CDR3 DNA sequence: TGTGCCAGCAAAGGGCGAGAGGGTTCACCCCTCCACTTT. Translated: CASKGREGSPLHF.

This chain joins TRBV6-1 and TRBJ2-3, with D maybe TRBD2 (6 bases). The germline V gene encodes CDR1 MNHNS and CDR2 SASEGT. The CDR3 covers 14 residues. The germline V and J ends were trimmed by 7 bases and 2 bases, with 13 bases remaining between them. The CDR3 is CASNLAELTDTQYF. The CDR3 coding sequence is TGTGCCAGCAACTTAGCGGAGCTCACAGATACGCAGTATTTT.

At least ten counts were recorded for this clonotype. The V gene is TRBV4-1, the J gene TRBJ1-1; D not certain. This CDR3 is built from 14 residues. Trimming removed 3 bases from V and 1 base from J, with 9 bases in between. Germline CDR1 MGHRA, CDR2 YSYEKL. The CDR3 coding sequence is TGCGCCAGCAGCCAGGACGGGCCGAACACTGAAGCTTTCTTT. Amino acids: CASSQDGPNTEAFF.

Ten or more counts support this clonotype. In nucleotides, the CDR3 is TGTGCCAGCAGTTTGGGAAGGCAGGGCAACACTGAAGCTTTCTTT. It is translated as CASSLGRQGNTEAFF. The rearrangement joins TRBV12-3 or TRBV12-4 to TRBJ1-1, with D possibly matching TRBD1 (5 bases). This CDR3 contains 15 residues. Trimming removed 3 bases at V and 2 bases at J, with 13 bases between.

This clonotype was recorded many times. The chain joins TRBV10-3 to TRBJ2-1; D is ambiguous. Trimming took 0 bases from V and 8 from J, leaving 8 bases between them. The CDR3 has 13 residues. In germline, CDR1 is ENHRY, CDR2 SYGVKD. CDR3 loop: CAISESEGDEQFF. The CDR3, as DNA: TGTGCCATCAGTGAGTCGGAAGGTGATGAGCAGTTCTTC.

This clonotype came up many times. This chain uses TRBV7-9 with TRBJ2-7; 8 bases are a match to TRBD2. Unmatched junction bases numbered 2, after V lost 5 bases and J lost 2 bases. Germline V gives CDR1 SEHNR, CDR2 FQNEAQ (reference sequence). This CDR3 spans 13 amino acids. The CDR3 coding sequence is TGTGCCAGCAGCCGAGCGGGGGCCTACGAGCAGTACTTC. Protein product: CASSRAGAYEQYF.

This clonotype was seen a few times. This rearrangement joins TRBV2 to TRBJ2-7; D not resolved. Trimming took off 6 bases at V and 7 bases at J, with 7 bases between the two ends. Per germline, CDR1 SNHLY and CDR2 FYNNEI. The CDR3 runs 10 residues. The CDR3 here is CASRIREQYF. The CDR3 bases are TGTGCCAGCAGAATTAGGGAGCAGTACTTC.

Only a few counts were recorded for this clonotype. J is TRBJ2-1 and V is TRBV7-9; 9 positions match TRBD1. V lost 2 bases, J lost 5 bases, and 7 bases stayed unmatched. Germline CDR1 and CDR2: SEHNR and FQNEAQ (reference sequence). The CDR3 contains 16 residues. Written as DNA, the CDR3 is TGTGCCAGCAGCTTACTCTGGGACAGGGATAACAATGAGCAGTTCTTC. It yields the protein CASSLLWDRDNNEQFF.

Only a few counts were recorded for this clonotype. The chain uses TRBV10-1 and TRBJ2-3; TRBD2 matches 7 bases. Germline CDR1 reads WNHNN; CDR2 reads SYGVQD (reference sequence). The CDR3 runs 15 residues. The ends lost 3 bases at V and 5 bases at J; junction bases unmatched: 8. The CDR3 coding sequence is TGCGCCAGCAGTGATGTTTCAGCGGGGAAAGATACGCAGTATTTT. Protein product: CASSDVSAGKDTQYF.

The CDR3 spells CASRRTGEEQFF. The CDR3 DNA follows: TGCGCCAGCAGAAGGACAGGGGAAGAGCAGTTCTTC. The chain recombines TRBV4-1 with TRBJ2-1; 9 nucleotides line up with TRBD1. This CDR3 spans 12 amino acids. Germline values: CDR1 MGHRA, CDR2 YSYEKL. The V gene end was trimmed by 6 bases and the J gene end by 10 bases; junction bases not matched to a gene: 4.

The chain employs TRBV5-1 and TRBJ1-5, with TRBD1 matching over 9 bases. CDR3 length equals 14 residues. Germline V gives CDR1 SGHRS, CDR2 YFSETQ. J was trimmed by 4 bases and V by 5 bases; bases with no gene match: 4. CDR3 residues: CASRAGTGNQPQHF. The CDR3 DNA reads as TGCGCCAGCAGAGCCGGGACAGGGAATCAGCCCCAGCATTTT.

The chain uses TRBV29-1 and TRBJ1-2; D not certain. Germline V CDR1 and CDR2: SQVTM, ANQGSEA. The CDR3 covers 12 residues. Trimming stripped 5 bases from V and 8 bases from J, with 15 bases between. The chain's CDR3 is CSVPSAGGGYTF. As DNA, the CDR3 is TGCAGCGTTCCCTCGGCAGGTGGAGGCTACACCTTC.

This clonotype turned up a few times. V is TRBV7-9 and J is TRBJ2-2; D ambiguous. The ends were cut back, 5 bases at V and 5 bases at J, with 6 bases in the middle. Per the germline V gene, CDR1 is SEHNR and CDR2 is FQNEAQ (reference sequence). CDR3 length: 12 residues. CDR3 loop: CASSLATGELFF. CDR3 bases: TGTGCCAGCAGCCTCGCAACCGGGGAGCTGTTTTTT.

This chain links TRBV12-3 or TRBV12-4 with TRBJ2-3, with D possibly being TRBD1 (6 bases). CDR3 length: 15 residues. Trimming left V 5 bases short and J 6 bases short, with 18 bases between. The CDR3 loop reads CASSLSVGQSDTQYF. CDR3 DNA sequence: TGTGCCAGCAGTCTCTCGGTAGGACAGTCGGATACGCAGTATTTT.

The chain combines TRBV29-1 with TRBJ1-2; D is perhaps TRBD1 (5 bases). Germline V gene data show CDR1 as SQVTM and CDR2 as ANQGSEA. Trimming left V 4 bases short and J 0 bases short, with 15 bases between. The CDR3 length is 15 residues. Here the CDR3 reads CSVAGTAQTNYGYTF. The CDR3 DNA follows: TGCAGCGTTGCAGGGACGGCCCAAACTAACTATGGCTACACCTTC.

This clonotype was counted a few times. CDR3 loop: CASSDLADTGELFF. CDR3 coding DNA: TGTGCCAGCAGTGACCTAGCGGACACCGGGGAGCTGTTTTTT. The chain links TRBV2 to TRBJ2-2, with 7 bases identical to TRBD2. Germline loops: CDR1 SNHLY, CDR2 FYNNEI. The CDR3 is 14 residues long. Trimming took 3 bases from V and 3 from J; bases not matched to a gene: 1.

The CDR3: CASSLGDLGETQYF. CDR3 coding DNA: TGCGCCAGCAGCTTGGGGGATTTGGGAGAGACCCAGTACTTC. This chain joins TRBV5-1 and TRBJ2-5; D not resolved. Trimming cost V 0 bases and J 4 bases, with 10 bases left between them. The CDR3 is made up of 14 amino acids. Germline V gene sequence: CDR1 SGHRS, CDR2 YFSETQ.

In its sample, this clonotype was seen many times. This chain uses TRBV7-8 with TRBJ2-3, with 7 nucleotides matching TRBD1. The CDR3 covers 17 residues. Germline V CDR1 and CDR2: SGHVS, FQNEAQ. V shed 4 bases, J shed 0 bases, and the junction held 10 bases outside the gene matches. CDR3 coding DNA: TGTGCCAGCAGCTCCGGGACAGAGAGATCTAGCACAGATACGCAGTATTTT. As protein: CASSSGTERSSTDTQYF.

This clonotype was seen at least ten times. This chain links TRBV12-2 with TRBJ2-5; TRBD2 reflects the table's D call only, with no check against the DNA. TRBV12-2 is classified as a pseudogene. This CDR3 has 22 amino acids. CDR3 coding DNA: TGTGCAAGTCGCCCCCTTCTCGGGGCGGGACTAGCGCGTCGGGGGTACCAAGAGACCCAGTACTTC. Amino acids: CASRPLLGAGLARRGYQETQYF.

This clonotype was seen repeatedly, ten times or more. The chain's CDR3 is CASSPPNSPLHF. CDR3 bases: TGTGCCAGCTCACCTCCTAATTCACCCCTCCACTTT. The V and J genes are TRBV18 and TRBJ1-6; D not certain. The V gene's germline CDR1 is KGHSH and CDR2 LQKENI. The CDR3 runs 12 residues. The V end was cut by 3 bases, the J end by 6 bases, with 3 bases between.

The rearrangement links TRBV27 to TRBJ2-1; D unresolved. Germline CDR1 is MNHEY and CDR2 is SMNVEV (reference sequence). V lost 6 bases, J lost 5 bases, and 8 bases lay in between. The CDR3 is 12 amino acids. CDR3: CASRQVNNEQFF. CDR3 DNA: TGTGCCAGCAGGCAGGTGAACAATGAGCAGTTCTTC.

This clonotype was picked up a small number of times. The J gene is TRBJ2-5, the V gene TRBV7-8, with D maybe TRBD1 (6 bases). Germline values: CDR1 SGHVS, CDR2 FQNEAQ. CDR3 length: 13 residues. The V end was cut by 5 bases, the J end by 1 base, with 8 bases between. The CDR3 nucleotides read TGTGCCAGCAGCCCGACAGGCCAAGAGACCCAGTACTTC. Protein sequence: CASSPTGQETQYF. Together with reference TRBV7-8 and TRBJ2-5, the CDR3 gives the full variable domain: GAGVSQSPRYKVAKRGQDVALRCDPISGHVSLFWYQQALGQGPEFLTYFQNEAQLDKSGLPSDRFFAERPEGSVSTLKIQRTQQEDSAVYLCASSPTGQETQYFGPGTRLLVL.

The chain links TRBV5-4 to TRBJ2-2, with a tentative D call TRBD1 (6 bases). The CDR3 has 14 amino acids. The V and J ends lost 0 bases and 8 bases respectively, with 11 bases between them. CDR1 and CDR2 (germline): SGHNT, YYREEE (reference sequence). The CDR3, as DNA: TGTGCCAGCAGCTTGGCTAAGGGGACAGGGGAGCTGTTTTTT. This translates into CASSLAKGTGELFF.

This clonotype was picked up a small number of times. The chain has TRBV9 and TRBJ2-5, with TRBD1 matching over 8 bases. With V trimmed by 0 bases and J by 2 bases, 3 bases remained unmatched. Germline CDR1 SGDLS, CDR2 YYNGEE. The CDR3 totals 15 residues. In DNA form, the CDR3 reads TGTGCCAGCAGCGTAGAGGACAGGGCGCAAGAGACCCAGTACTTC. Translating it yields CASSVEDRAQETQYF.

The V call is TRBV6-2 or TRBV6-3, the J call TRBJ2-1; D remains ambiguous. The CDR3 covers 14 residues. Per germline, CDR1 MNHEY and CDR2 SVGEGT. V was cut by 8 bases and J by 3 bases, with 14 bases left in between. Here the CDR3 DNA reads TGTGCCAGCCAGACCGGCTTATTCTACAATGAGCAGTTCTTC. Its protein product is CASQTGLFYNEQFF.

This clonotype was detected a few times. The chain carries TRBV12-3 or TRBV12-4 and TRBJ1-6, with a tentative D call TRBD1 (6 bases). This CDR3 has 14 residues. V lost 2 bases, J lost 6 bases, and 8 bases lay in between. The CDR3 region has the DNA TGTGCCAGCAGTTTAATACAGGGTAATTCACCCCTCCACTTT. It codes for CASSLIQGNSPLHF.

There are a few counts of this clonotype. The rearrangement joins TRBV2 to TRBJ2-7; 10 nucleotides align to TRBD2. CDR3 length equals 14 residues. Germline trimming cut 5 bases from V and 3 bases from J; bases unmatched to any gene: 4. Germline V lookup: CDR1 SNHLY, CDR2 FYNNEI. The CDR3 bases are TGTGCCAGCAGTCGTAGCGGGGGGATCTACGAGCAGTACTTC. Translation: CASSRSGGIYEQYF.

This clonotype was picked up one time. A much larger clone is a single base away; this may be a read error. The chain's CDR3 is CASSYDRQNKKLFF. For the CDR3, the DNA is TGTGCCAGCAGTTACGACAGGCAAAATAAAAAACTGTTTTTT. The chain recombines TRBV6-5 with TRBJ1-4; weak D call: TRBD1 (6 bases). With 2 bases removed from V and 9 bases from J, the gap between germline ends came to 13 bases. The CDR3 length is 14 residues. Germline V gives CDR1 MNHEY, CDR2 SVGAGI.

This clonotype was seen only a few times. V gene TRBV20-1 combines with J gene TRBJ1-4; the match to TRBD1 covers 9 bases. The length of the CDR3 is 15 residues. V lost 0 bases to trimming and J lost 6 bases; unmatched junction nucleotides: 5. Looked up from germline, CDR1 is DFQATT and CDR2 is SNEGSKA (reference sequence). The CDR3 DNA sequence: TGCAGTGCTAGAGATCGGACAGGGGCCTATGAAAAACTGTTTTTT. The encoded protein is CSARDRTGAYEKLFF.

V is TRBV27 and J is TRBJ2-7, with TRBD1 as a possible D gene (6 bases). This CDR3 region has 15 residues. Trimming took off 3 bases at V and 3 bases at J, with 15 bases between the two ends. Germline V gene sequence: CDR1 MNHEY, CDR2 SMNVEV (reference sequence). The CDR3 spells CASSFSGALLYEQYF. The CDR3 DNA sequence: TGTGCCAGCAGTTTTTCAGGGGCGCTTCTCTACGAGCAGTACTTC.

The chain combines TRBV27 with TRBJ2-1; either TRBD1 or TRBD2 may fit D (5 bases each). Trimming stripped 1 base from V and 3 bases from J, with 10 bases between. Germline CDR1 MNHEY, CDR2 SMNVEV (reference sequence). CDR3 length: 15 residues. The CDR3 is CASSLYRGLYNEQFF. The CDR3 region has the DNA TGTGCCAGCAGTTTATATCGGGGCCTCTACAATGAGCAGTTCTTC.